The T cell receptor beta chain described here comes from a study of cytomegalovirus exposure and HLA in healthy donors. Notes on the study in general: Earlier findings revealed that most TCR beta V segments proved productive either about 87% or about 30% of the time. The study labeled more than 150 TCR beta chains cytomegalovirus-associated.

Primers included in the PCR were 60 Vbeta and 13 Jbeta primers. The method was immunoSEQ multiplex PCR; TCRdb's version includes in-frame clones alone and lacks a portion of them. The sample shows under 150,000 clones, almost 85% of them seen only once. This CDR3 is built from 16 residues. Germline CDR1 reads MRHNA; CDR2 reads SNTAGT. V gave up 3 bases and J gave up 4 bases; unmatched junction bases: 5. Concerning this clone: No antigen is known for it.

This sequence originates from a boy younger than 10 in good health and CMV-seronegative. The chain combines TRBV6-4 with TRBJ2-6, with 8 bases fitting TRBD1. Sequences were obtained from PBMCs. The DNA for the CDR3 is TGTGCCAGCAGTGAGACAGGGGAGGACGGGGCCAACGTCCTGACTTTC. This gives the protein CASSETGEDGANVLTF.